This TCR beta chain was sequenced in a study of vaccination effects on CD4 cells after COVID-19. CD4+ T cells specific for antigen were expanded with viral peptide pools by the ViraFEST assay before sequencing. Culture proceeded for more than 8 days, and CD4+ T cells were then isolated. Nucleocapsid antibody tests were negative, and the vaccine recipients had no prior SARS-CoV-2 infection. Concerning this clone: The antigen is not known.

The table came from immunoSEQ multiplex PCR; TCRdb's copy has only in-frame clones and leaves some out. This sample yields approximately 44,000 clones, of which more than 60% are seen a single time; 26% belongs to the top ten. This TCR was sampled from a human donor who received a COVID-19 vaccine. The sequences come from CD4+ T cells from PBMCs cultured with HCoV-OC43 spike peptides, collected before COVID-19 vaccination. The subset was: HCoV-OC43 spike overlapping peptide pool stimulation.

The DNA of the CDR3 is TGTGCCAGCAGGGACAGGGTTGATGAAAAACTGTTTTTT. Translated, it gives CASRDRVDEKLFF. V and J are TRBV6-1 and TRBJ1-4; TRBD1 agrees at 8 bases. CDR3 length: 13 amino acids. From germline, CDR1 is MNHNS and CDR2 SASEGT. V was pared by 6 bases and J by 6 bases, with 3 bases of the junction left unmatched.